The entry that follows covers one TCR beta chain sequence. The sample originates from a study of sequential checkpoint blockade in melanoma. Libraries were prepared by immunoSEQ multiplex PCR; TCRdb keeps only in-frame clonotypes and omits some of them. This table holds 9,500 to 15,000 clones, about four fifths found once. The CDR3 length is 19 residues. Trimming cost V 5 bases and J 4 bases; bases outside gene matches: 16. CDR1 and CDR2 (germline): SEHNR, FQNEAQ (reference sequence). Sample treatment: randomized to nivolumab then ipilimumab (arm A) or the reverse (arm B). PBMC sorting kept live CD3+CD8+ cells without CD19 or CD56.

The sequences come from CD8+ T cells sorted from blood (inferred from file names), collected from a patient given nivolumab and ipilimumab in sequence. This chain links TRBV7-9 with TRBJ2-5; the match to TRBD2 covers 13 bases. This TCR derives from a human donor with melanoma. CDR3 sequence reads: CASSPHPPGLAGAGETQYF. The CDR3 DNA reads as TGTGCCAGCAGCCCACACCCACCTGGACTAGCGGGAGCGGGAGAGACCCAGTACTTC.